These 26 T cell receptor beta chains came from one sample sequenced in a study of T cells expressing NK-cell markers. From its re-call of the 5' RACE reads, TCRdb lists each CDR3 protein once, without DNA. The listing records some 120,000 distinct CDR3 sequences. Material: blood T cells: a sorted CD56 or NKG2C T cell subset, CD4+ or CD8+ T cells, or bulk PBMC T cells (not recorded which). The receptors here all came from a woman aged 18-69 years in good health.

V and J are TRBV4-3 and TRBJ2-4. Germline assignment: CDR1 LGHNA and CDR2 YSLEER. The CDR3 length is 14 residues. CDR3 sequence reads: CASSQDEGRNIQYF.

The genes are TRBV25-1 and TRBJ2-1; no DNA is available, so the TRBD1 call from TCRdb remains unchecked. This CDR3 region has 14 residues. The germline gives CDR1 MGHDK, CDR2 SYGVNS. CDR3 sequence reads: CASSPGHSYNEQFF.

V gene TRBV19 combines with J gene TRBJ1-5; the TCRdb D gene call, TRBD1, has no DNA to confirm it. In germline, CDR1 is LNHDA, CDR2 SQIVND (reference sequence). The CDR3 is made up of 14 amino acids. CDR3 amino acids: CASTPDSSYQPQHF.

The V and J genes are TRBV6-5 and TRBJ1-3. Germline V gene sequence: CDR1 MNHEY, CDR2 SVGAGI. CDR3 length: 16 residues. CDR3 amino acids: CASSYSDSGSGNTIYF.

The J gene is TRBJ1-2, the V gene TRBV7-2; TCRdb lists TRBD1, though no DNA is available to test this call. The CDR3 covers 11 residues. The germline CDR1 and CDR2 sequences are SGHTA and FQGNSA. This CDR3 reads CASTQGHGYTF.

The gene calls are TRBV6-1 and TRBJ2-3. The CDR3 loop spans 13 amino acids. The V gene's germline CDR1 is MNHNS and CDR2 SASEGT. The CDR3 loop reads CASTQKSTDTQYF.

V is TRBV7-9 and J is TRBJ2-3. Germline CDR1 reads SEHNR; CDR2 reads FQNEAQ (reference sequence). The CDR3 is 14 amino acids. CDR3 protein: CATHLGVFPDTQYF. Complete variable domain (other parts from reference TRBV7-9 and TRBJ2-3): DTGVSQNPRHKITKRGQNVTFRCDPISEHNRLYWYRQTLGQGPEFLTYFQNEAQLEKSRLLSDRFSAERPKGSFSTLEIQRTEQGDSAMYLCATHLGVFPDTQYFGPGTRLTVL.

This chain connects TRBV21-1 to TRBJ2-7; TCRdb's D call, TRBD1, is unchecked because there is no DNA. TRBV21-1 is reported as a pseudogene. The CDR3 length is 15 residues. The CDR3 protein is CASSIRSTGGNEQYF.

The chain links TRBV9 to TRBJ2-7; with no DNA, the TCRdb D assignment of TRBD2 cannot be verified. CDR1 is SGDLS and CDR2 is YYNGEE in the germline V gene. The CDR3 sequence is 17 residues long. The CDR3 sequence is CASSARRSLAGVSEQYF.

The chain recombines TRBV10-3 with TRBJ1-5; the TCRdb call, TRBD1, lacks DNA for checking. CDR1 is ENHRY, CDR2 SYGVKD, per germline. The CDR3 sequence is 17 residues long. This CDR3 reads CAISDSQWAPGRQPQHF.

This chain joins TRBV6-1 and TRBJ1-5. CDR3 length: 13 amino acids. CDR1 is MNHNS, CDR2 SASEGT, per germline. The CDR3 here is CASSGREMQPQHF.

The rearrangement joins TRBV4-3 to TRBJ2-2; TCRdb designates TRBD2, a call that cannot be tested without DNA. This CDR3 comprises 18 residues. Germline CDR1 LGHNA, CDR2 YSLEER. The CDR3 region is CASSQTGTIRYNTGELFF.

The chain is built from TRBV7-3 and TRBJ1-1. The germline V gene has CDR1 SGHTA and CDR2 FQGTGA. The CDR3 length is 14 residues. The CDR3 spells CASSYPTGNTEAFF.

CDR3 residues: CSVMTVLAKNIQYF. This chain uses TRBV29-1 with TRBJ2-4; there is no DNA to check the TCRdb D call of TRBD1. Germline lookup yields CDR1 SQVTM and CDR2 ANQGSEA. The CDR3 is made up of 14 amino acids.

The chain is built from TRBV20-1 and TRBJ2-7; the D gene TCRdb calls, TRBD2, cannot be checked with no DNA. CDR3 size: 13 residues. From germline, CDR1 is DFQATT and CDR2 SNEGSKA (reference sequence). CDR3 loop: CSARSSASYEQYF.

The chain combines TRBV5-1 with TRBJ1-2; TCRdb returns TRBD1, unconfirmable since there is no DNA. The CDR3 has 15 amino acids. The V gene's germline CDR1 is SGHRS and CDR2 YFSETQ. This CDR3 is CASRPGNALYYGYTF. Supplemented by reference TRBV5-1 and TRBJ1-2, the full variable domain reads KAGVTQTPRYLIKTRGQQVTLSCSPISGHRSVSWYQQTPGQGLQFLFEYFSETQRNKGNFPGRFSGRQFSNSRSEMNVSTLELGDSALYLCASRPGNALYYGYTFGSGTRLTVV.

The chain uses TRBV24-1 and TRBJ2-1; with no DNA, the TCRdb D assignment of TRBD2 cannot be verified. This CDR3 contains 14 residues. Germline values: CDR1 KGHDR, CDR2 SFDVKD. The CDR3 spells CATSRGLAVYEQFF.

The chain uses TRBV5-6 and TRBJ1-5. This CDR3 comprises 14 residues. Germline lookup yields CDR1 SGHDT and CDR2 YYEEEE. The CDR3 sequence: CASSLGPSSKPQHF.

The chain joins TRBV5-1 to TRBJ2-1; TCRdb's D gene call, TRBD2, goes unchecked for lack of DNA. The CDR3 loop spans 16 amino acids. Germline CDR1 SGHRS, CDR2 YFSETQ. Here the CDR3 reads CASSLGLAPSYNEQFF. The full variable domain, rest sourced from reference TRBV5-1 and TRBJ2-1, is KAGVTQTPRYLIKTRGQQVTLSCSPISGHRSVSWYQQTPGQGLQFLFEYFSETQRNKGNFPGRFSGRQFSNSRSEMNVSTLELGDSALYLCASSLGLAPSYNEQFFGPGTRLTVL.

This sequence joins TRBV11-2 and TRBJ1-2; TCRdb's assignment of TRBD1 cannot be checked, as there is no DNA. From germline, CDR1 is SGHAT and CDR2 FQNNGV. CDR3 length: 18 residues. This CDR3 is CASSLDGTGEISGYGYTF.

This chain joins TRBV7-9 and TRBJ2-3; TCRdb reports TRBD1, a call that lacks DNA to check it against. This CDR3 contains 16 residues. Germline assignment: CDR1 SEHNR and CDR2 FQNEAQ (reference sequence). CDR3 sequence: CASSRAWDPSTDTQYF.

The chain is built from TRBV18 and TRBJ2-5; TCRdb lists TRBD2, though no DNA is available to test this call. There are 16 residues in the CDR3. The germline V gene has CDR1 KGHSH and CDR2 LQKENI. CDR3 in amino acids: CASSPFGGPPKETQYF. The whole variable domain, remainder taken from reference TRBV18 and TRBJ2-5, is NAGVMQNPRHLVRRRGQEARLRCSPMKGHSHVYWYRQLPEEGLKFMVYLQKENIIDESGMPKERFSAEFPKEGPSILRIQQVVRGDSAAYFCASSPFGGPPKETQYFGPGTRLLVL.

V and J are TRBV6-4 and TRBJ2-2. The CDR3 loop spans 13 amino acids. CDR1 and CDR2 (germline): MRHNA, SNTAGT. This CDR3 reads CASSDTDTGELFF.

This rearrangement joins TRBV27 to TRBJ2-3; absent DNA, TCRdb's TRBD2 call cannot be checked. CDR3 length equals 14 residues. Germline V lookup: CDR1 MNHEY, CDR2 SMNVEV (reference sequence). The CDR3 sequence: CASNFAGGTDTQYF.

This chain joins TRBV29-1 and TRBJ2-3. CDR1 and CDR2 (germline): SQVTM, ANQGSEA. This CDR3 region has 14 residues. The CDR3 reads CSVEDLRVTDTQYF.

This chain uses TRBV2 with TRBJ2-2. This CDR3 comprises 12 residues. CDR1 and CDR2 from the germline V gene are SNHLY and FYNNEI. The CDR3 loop reads CASSEIPGELFF.